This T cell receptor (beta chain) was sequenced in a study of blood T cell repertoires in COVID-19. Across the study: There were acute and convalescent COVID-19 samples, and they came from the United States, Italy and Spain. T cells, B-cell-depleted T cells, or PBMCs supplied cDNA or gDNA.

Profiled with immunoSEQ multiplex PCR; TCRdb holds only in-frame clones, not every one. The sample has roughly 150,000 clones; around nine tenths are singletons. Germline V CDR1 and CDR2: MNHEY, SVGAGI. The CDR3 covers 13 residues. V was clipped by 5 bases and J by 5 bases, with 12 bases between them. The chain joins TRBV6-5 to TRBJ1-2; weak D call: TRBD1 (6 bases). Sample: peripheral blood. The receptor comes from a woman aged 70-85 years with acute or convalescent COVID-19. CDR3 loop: CASSPTGQYGYTF. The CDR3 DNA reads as TGTGCCAGCAGTCCTACAGGGCAGTATGGCTACACCTTC.